The present T cell receptor (beta chain) was sequenced within a study of T-cell reconstitution after alpha-beta-depleted transplantation in children. Study-wide results and limits: Approximately two months post-transplant, alpha-beta T cells reportedly originated from several hundred expanded graft clones. Most T-cell counts and diversity one year after the transplant came from T cells that were newly produced.

This CDR3 is built from 16 residues. J gave up 2 bases and V 3 bases, and 5 bases lay outside the gene matches. This clonotype was picked up many times. As yet, its antigen is unknown. Unique molecular identifiers were used in preparing the TCRbeta library. TCRdb processed the PCR reads anew with MiXCR; each CDR3 protein has one entry. Here the sample spans 700,000 to 950,000 distinct CDR3 sequences, 16% being singletons. The V gene is TRBV12-3 or TRBV12-4, the J gene TRBJ2-1, with 9 bases identical to TRBD2. This specimen was PBMCs, mostly from graft donor cells, taken 360 days after TCRalphabeta/CD19-depleted stem cell transplant. The receptor was isolated from a male patient younger than 18 who had a stem cell transplant for acute lymphoblastic leukemia, so the T cells may come from the graft donor. This CDR3 is CASSLVAGAAYNEQFF. The CDR3 DNA sequence: TGTGCCAGCAGTTTGGTAGCGGGAGCTGCCTACAATGAGCAGTTCTTC.